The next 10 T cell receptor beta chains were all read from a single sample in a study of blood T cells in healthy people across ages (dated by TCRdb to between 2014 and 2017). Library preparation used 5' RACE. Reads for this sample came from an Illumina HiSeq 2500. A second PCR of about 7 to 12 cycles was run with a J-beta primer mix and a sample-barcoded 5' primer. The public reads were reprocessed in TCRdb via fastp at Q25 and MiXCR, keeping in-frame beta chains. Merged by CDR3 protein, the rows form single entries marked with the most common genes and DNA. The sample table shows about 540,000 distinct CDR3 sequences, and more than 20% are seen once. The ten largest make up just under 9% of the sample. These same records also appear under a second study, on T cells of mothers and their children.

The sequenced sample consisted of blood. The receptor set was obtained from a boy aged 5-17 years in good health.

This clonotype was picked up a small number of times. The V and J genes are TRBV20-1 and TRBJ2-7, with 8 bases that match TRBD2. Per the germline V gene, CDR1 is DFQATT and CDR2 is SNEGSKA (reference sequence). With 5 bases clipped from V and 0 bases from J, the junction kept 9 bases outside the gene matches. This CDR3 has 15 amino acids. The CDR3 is CSAGLSGVISYEQYF. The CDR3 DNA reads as TGCAGTGCTGGTCTTAGCGGGGTCATCTCCTACGAGCAGTACTTC.

CDR3 sequence (DNA): TGCGCCAGTTCGGGACCGTCTACCTACGAGCAGTACTTC. Translation: CASSGPSTYEQYF. This chain links TRBV4-1 with TRBJ2-5, with D perhaps TRBD1 or TRBD2 (5 bases each). The tail of the sequence fits TRBJ2-7 better, so the J call may be wrong. Germline V CDR1 and CDR2: MGHRA, YSYEKL. This CDR3 comprises 13 residues.

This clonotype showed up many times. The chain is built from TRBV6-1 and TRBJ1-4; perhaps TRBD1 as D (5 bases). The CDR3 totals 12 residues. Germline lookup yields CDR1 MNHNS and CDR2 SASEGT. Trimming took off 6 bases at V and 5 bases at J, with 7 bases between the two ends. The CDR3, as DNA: TGTGCCAGCAGCCGGGACAATGAAAAACTGTTTTTT. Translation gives CASSRDNEKLFF.

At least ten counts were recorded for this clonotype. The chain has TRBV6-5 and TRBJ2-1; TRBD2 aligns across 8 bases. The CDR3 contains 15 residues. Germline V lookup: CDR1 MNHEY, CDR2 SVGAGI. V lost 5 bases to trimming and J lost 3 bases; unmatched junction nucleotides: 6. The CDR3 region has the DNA TGTGCCAGCAGTCCGAGCGGGAGCTACTACAATGAGCAGTTCTTC. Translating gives CASSPSGSYYNEQFF.

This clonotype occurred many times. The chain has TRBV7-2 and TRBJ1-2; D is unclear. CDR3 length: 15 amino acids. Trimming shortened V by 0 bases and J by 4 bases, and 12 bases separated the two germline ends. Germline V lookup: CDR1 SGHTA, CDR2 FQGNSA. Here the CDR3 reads CASSLARRSSYGYTF. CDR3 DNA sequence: TGTGCCAGCAGCTTAGCGCGCAGGTCGTCCTATGGCTACACCTTC.

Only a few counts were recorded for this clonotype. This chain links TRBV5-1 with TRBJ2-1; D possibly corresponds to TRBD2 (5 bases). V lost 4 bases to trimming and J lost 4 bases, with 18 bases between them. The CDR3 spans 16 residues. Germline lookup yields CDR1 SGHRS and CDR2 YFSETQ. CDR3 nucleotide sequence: TGCGCCAGCAGCGGAAGAGAGGGCAGGCTTTACAATGAGCAGTTCTTC. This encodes CASSGREGRLYNEQFF.

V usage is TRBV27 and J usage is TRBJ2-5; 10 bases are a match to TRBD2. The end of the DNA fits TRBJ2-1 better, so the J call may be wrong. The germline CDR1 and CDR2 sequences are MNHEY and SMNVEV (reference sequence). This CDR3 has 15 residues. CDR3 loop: CASSPYSGRANEQFF. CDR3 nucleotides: TGTGCCAGCAGTCCCTACAGCGGGAGGGCCAATGAGCAGTTCTTC.

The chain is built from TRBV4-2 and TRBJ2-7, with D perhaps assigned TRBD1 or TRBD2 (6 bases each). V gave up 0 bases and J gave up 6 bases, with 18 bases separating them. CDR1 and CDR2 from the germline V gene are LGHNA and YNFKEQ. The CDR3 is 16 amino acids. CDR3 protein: CASSQEWTGAVVEQYF. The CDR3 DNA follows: TGTGCCAGCAGCCAAGAATGGACGGGGGCGGTCGTCGAGCAGTACTTC.

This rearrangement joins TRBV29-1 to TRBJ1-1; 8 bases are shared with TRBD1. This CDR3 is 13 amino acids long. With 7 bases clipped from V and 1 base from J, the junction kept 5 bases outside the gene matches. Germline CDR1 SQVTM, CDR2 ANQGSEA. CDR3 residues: CSAVGQGNTEAFF. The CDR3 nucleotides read TGCAGCGCAGTTGGACAGGGGAACACTGAAGCTTTCTTT.

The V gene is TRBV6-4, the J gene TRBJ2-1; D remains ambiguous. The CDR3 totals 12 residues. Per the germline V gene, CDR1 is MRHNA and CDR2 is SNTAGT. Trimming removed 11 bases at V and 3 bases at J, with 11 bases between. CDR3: CAGGKDYNEQFF. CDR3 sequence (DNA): TGTGCCGGCGGTAAGGACTACAATGAGCAGTTCTTC.